The clone carrying this TCR beta chain was observed a single time. TCR beta was sequenced from blood CD8+ and CD4+ T cells. TEMRA cells were enriched by FACS, and CD4+ and CD8+ T cells were negatively isolated. Reverse transcription used roughly 0.45 to 1 ug RNA and random hexamers. The CDR3 of TCR beta was amplified by immunoSEQ multiplex PCR across 54 Vbeta and 13 Jbeta. TCRdb recomputed calls from the immunoSEQ multiplex PCR reads with MiXCR, one row per CDR3 protein. Seen here are about 53,000 distinct CDR3 sequences, 95% observed once, and the top ten hold 0.75%. The CDR3 has 14 residues. Looked up from germline, CDR1 is LGHDT and CDR2 is YNNKEL (reference sequence). V was shortened by 4 bases and J by 0 bases, with 9 bases between the two germline ends. The sample belongs to a study of CD8 T cells in Susac syndrome.

Material for sequencing was CD8+ T cells from PBMCs. This clonotype originated in a human donor with Susac syndrome. This chain uses TRBV3-1 with TRBJ2-5, with unresolved D. CDR3 loop: CASSPQLNQETQYF. Here the CDR3 DNA reads TGTGCCAGCAGCCCTCAACTAAACCAAGAGACCCAGTACTTC.